This section outlines one T cell receptor beta chain sequence together with its context. Its specificity is unknown. At one of its ends the junction is not consistent with the germline gene, which may arise from a read error. This specimen comes from a study of Tregs in tolerant kidney transplant recipients. Study conclusions and caveats: In tolerant patients, donor-specific Tregs outgrew total Tregs, suggesting antigen-driven expansion.

TCRdb keeps only in-frame clones here, not all; method: immunoSEQ multiplex PCR. This table has about 8,300 clones, about 32% appearing once. The germline V gene encodes CDR1 MNHGY and CDR2 SVAAGI. The CDR3 length is 16 residues. CFSE-labeled recipient PBMCs were cultured six to seven days with irradiated graft donor PBMCs, then FACS-sorted. The receptor's source is a human patient who received a combined kidney and bone marrow transplant. The specimen comprised CD8+ T cells from blood cultured with allogeneic cells, sampled before the transplant. V usage is TRBV6-9 and J usage is TRBJ2-4, with 7 bases that match TRBD1. The CDR3 is CAPRRGGQKHSQWLSF. The CDR3 bases are TGTGCCCCCCGCCGAGGGGGCCAAAAACATTCCCAGTGGCTGTCTTTC.